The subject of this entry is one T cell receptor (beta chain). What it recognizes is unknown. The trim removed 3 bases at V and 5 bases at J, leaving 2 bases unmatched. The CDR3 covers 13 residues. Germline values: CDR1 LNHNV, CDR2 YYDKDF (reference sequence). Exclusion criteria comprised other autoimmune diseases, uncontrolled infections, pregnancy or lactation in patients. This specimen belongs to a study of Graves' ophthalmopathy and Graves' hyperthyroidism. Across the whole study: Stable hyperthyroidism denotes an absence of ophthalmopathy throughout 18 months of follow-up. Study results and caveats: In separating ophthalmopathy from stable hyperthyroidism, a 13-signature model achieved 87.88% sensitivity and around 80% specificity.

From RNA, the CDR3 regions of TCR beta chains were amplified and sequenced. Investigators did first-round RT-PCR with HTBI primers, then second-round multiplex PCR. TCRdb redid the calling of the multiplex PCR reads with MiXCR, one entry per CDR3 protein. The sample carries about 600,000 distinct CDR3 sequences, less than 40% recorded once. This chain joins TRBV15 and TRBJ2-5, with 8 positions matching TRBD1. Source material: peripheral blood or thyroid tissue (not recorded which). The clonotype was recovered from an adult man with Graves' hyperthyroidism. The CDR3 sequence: CATSSRGQETQYF. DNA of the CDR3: TGTGCCACCAGCAGCAGGGGGCAGGAGACCCAGTACTTC.